The source of this T cell receptor (beta chain) is a study of blood T cells in healthy people across ages. Sample-barcoded 5' priming and a J-beta primer mix drove a second PCR of 7 to 11 cycles. TCRdb redid the calling of the 5' RACE reads with MiXCR, one entry per CDR3 protein. There are approximately 800,000 distinct CDR3 sequences in the sample; 53% occur only once, and around 41% lies in the top ten. In its sample, this clonotype was seen a few times. V shed 3 bases, J shed 4 bases, and the junction held 7 bases outside the gene matches. Germline V gene data show CDR1 as SGDLS and CDR2 as YYNGEE. The CDR3 consists of 16 residues.

This TCR was sampled from an elderly man in good health. The rearrangement joins TRBV9 to TRBJ2-1; 10 bases are shared with TRBD2. The sequencing sample was made of blood. The CDR3 DNA is TGTGCCAGCAGCGCAGGGACTAGCGCCTTTTACAATGAGCAGTTCTTC. Translation: CASSAGTSAFYNEQFF.